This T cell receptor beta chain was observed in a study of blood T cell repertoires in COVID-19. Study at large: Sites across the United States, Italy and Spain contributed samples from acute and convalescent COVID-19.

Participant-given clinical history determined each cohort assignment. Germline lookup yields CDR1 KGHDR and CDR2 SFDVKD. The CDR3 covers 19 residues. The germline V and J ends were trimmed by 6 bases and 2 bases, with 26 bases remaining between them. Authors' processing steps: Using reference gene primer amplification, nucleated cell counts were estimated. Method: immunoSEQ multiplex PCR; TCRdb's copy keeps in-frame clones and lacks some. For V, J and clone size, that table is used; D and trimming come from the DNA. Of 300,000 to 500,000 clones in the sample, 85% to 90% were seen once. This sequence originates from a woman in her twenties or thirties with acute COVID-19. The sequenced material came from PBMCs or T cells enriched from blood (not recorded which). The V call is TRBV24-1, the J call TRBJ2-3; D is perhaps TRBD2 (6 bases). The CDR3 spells CATSPSQGTSGGITDTQYF. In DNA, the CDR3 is TGTGCCACCAGTCCTTCGCAAGGGACGTCTGGGGGGATCACAGATACGCAGTATTTT.